The TCR beta chain under discussion was sequenced for a study of T cells in Graves' hyperthyroidism and ophthalmopathy. Study-wide findings and caveats: Ophthalmopathy was distinguished from stable hyperthyroidism by 13 V-J signatures.

This CDR3 contains 14 residues. Germline loops: CDR1 SGHAT, CDR2 FQNNGV. V shed 2 bases and J shed 5 bases, with 9 bases lying between them. RNA transcripts served as the template for amplifying TCR beta CDR3 regions. A set of HTBI primers served as the primers for a first-round RT-PCR of the TCR CDR3. TCRdb analysed the multiplex PCR reads with MiXCR anew, one entry per CDR3 protein. The data hold 390,000 or so distinct CDR3 sequences, with approximately 14% observed a single time. Concerning this clonotype: Its antigen is currently unknown.

The chain links TRBV11-2 to TRBJ2-2; no clear D gene. Sequencing input: blood. The receptor's source is a man between 18 and 35 years old with Graves' ophthalmopathy. CDR3 loop: CASSLSRRTGELFF. The CDR3 DNA follows: TGTGCCAGCAGCTTATCCAGGCGGACCGGGGAGCTGTTTTTT.